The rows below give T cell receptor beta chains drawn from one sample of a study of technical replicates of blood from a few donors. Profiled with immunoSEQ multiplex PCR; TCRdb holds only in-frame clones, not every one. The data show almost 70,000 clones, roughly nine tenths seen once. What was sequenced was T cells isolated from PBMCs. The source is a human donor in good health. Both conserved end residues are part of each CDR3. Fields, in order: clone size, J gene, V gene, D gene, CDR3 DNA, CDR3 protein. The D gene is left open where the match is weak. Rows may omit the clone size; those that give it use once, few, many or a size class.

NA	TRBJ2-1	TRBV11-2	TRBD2	TGTGCCAGCAGCCCCCGGACTAGCGGGAGCTCCTACAATGAGCAGTTCTTC	CASSPRTSGSSYNEQFF
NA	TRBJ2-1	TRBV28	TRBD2	TGTGCCAGCAGTTTAACCTCCCTAGCGGGAGCCTACAATGAGCAGTTCTTC	CASSLTSLAGAYNEQFF
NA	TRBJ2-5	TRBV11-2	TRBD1	TGTGCCAGCGGCCGTCGCGGACAGGGGGCAAGAGAGACCCAGTACTTC	CASGRRGQGARETQYF
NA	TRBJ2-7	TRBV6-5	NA	TGTGCCAGCAGTTACGGTATAGAATACGAGCAGTACTTC	CASSYGIEYEQYF
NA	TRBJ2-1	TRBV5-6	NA	TGTGCCAGCAGCTTTAACTCTTATGAGCAGTTCTTC	CASSFNSYEQFF
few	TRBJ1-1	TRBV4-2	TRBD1	TGTGCCAGCAGCCAAGGGGACAGTGTGAACACTGAAGCTTTCTTT	CASSQGDSVNTEAFF
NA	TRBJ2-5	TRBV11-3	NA	TGTGCCAGCAGCTATCAAAAAGAGACCCAGTACTTC	CASSYQKETQYF
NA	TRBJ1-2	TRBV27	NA	TGTGCCAGCAGTTTAGATAACAGGGCTTATGGCTACACCTTC	CASSLDNRAYGYTF
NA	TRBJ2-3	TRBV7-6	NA	TGTGCCAGCAGCTTAGGTGGCGGGACGGGTACAGATACGCAGTATTTT	CASSLGGGTGTDTQYF
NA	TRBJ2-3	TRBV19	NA	TGTGCCAGTAGTACCGCAGGGACAGATACGCAGTATTTT	CASSTAGTDTQYF
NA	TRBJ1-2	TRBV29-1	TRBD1	TGCAGCGTCGAAGACAGGGGGAGAGGCTACACCTTC	CSVEDRGRGYTF
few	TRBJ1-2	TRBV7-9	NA	TGTGCCAGCAGCCCAATTGGCTACACCTTC	CASSPIGYTF
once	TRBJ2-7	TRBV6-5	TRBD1	TGTGCCAGTAAACCTCCGGGACAGCCCTACGAGCAGTACTTC	CASKPPGQPYEQYF
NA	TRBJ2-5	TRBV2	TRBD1	TGTGCCAGCCTTAACCGGGACAGACAACAAGAGACCCAGTACTTC	CASLNRDRQQETQYF
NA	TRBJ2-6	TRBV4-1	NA	TGCGCCAGCGCCAGAGGAGGGTTTCTTGGGGCCAACGTCCTGACTTTC	CASARGGFLGANVLTF